Listed below are T cell receptor beta chains from one sample, sequenced in a study of beta chain features in type 1 diabetes. Profiling relied on immunoSEQ multiplex PCR, and the TCRdb table lists in-frame clones only, not all of them. The table shows around 100,000 clones, with roughly 28% occurring only once. The sample taken for sequencing was central memory CD4+ T cells from blood. The source is a woman in her late teens or twenties with type 1 diabetes. CDR3s include the opening cysteine and the closing phenylalanine or tryptophan. The D gene is left open where the match is weak. Size is omitted from some rows. Given values are once, few, many or a class for expanded clones.

j_gene	v_gene	d_gene	abundance	CDR3aa	CDR3nt
TRBJ1-4	TRBV28	TRBD1	.	CASSGDRDEKLFF	TGTGCCAGCAGCGGGGACAGAGATGAAAAACTGTTTTTT
TRBJ2-5	TRBV14	.	.	CASSQNPAWTPGETQYF	TGTGCCAGCAGTCAGAACCCAGCGTGGACCCCGGGGGAGACCCAGTACTTC
TRBJ2-3	TRBV10-1	.	.	CASSGDRSTDTQYF	TGCGCCAGCAGCGGAGATAGATCCACAGATACGCAGTATTTT
TRBJ2-7	TRBV28	TRBD1	few	CASSSPGTGYYEQYF	TGTGCCAGCAGTTCCCCCGGGACAGGGTACTACGAGCAGTACTTC
TRBJ2-2	TRBV29-1	.	few	CSVDSANTGELFF	TGCAGCGTTGACAGTGCGAACACCGGGGAGCTGTTTTTT
TRBJ2-6	TRBV4-1	.	.	CASSPTGLSGANVLTF	TGCGCCAGCAGCCCGACAGGCCTCTCTGGGGCCAACGTCCTGACTTTC
TRBJ2-7	TRBV30	TRBD1	.	CAWSRGQGIYEQYF	TGTGCCTGGAGTCGGGGACAGGGGATCTACGAGCAGTACTTC
TRBJ2-6	TRBV10-3	.	few	CAISSELPGANVLTF	TGTGCCATCAGTTCCGAGCTACCTGGGGCCAACGTCCTGACTTTC
TRBJ2-1	TRBV7-2	.	.	CASSRRRGEYNEQFF	TGTGCCAGCAGCCGGCGGCGGGGAGAGTACAATGAGCAGTTCTTC
TRBJ2-3	TRBV9	.	.	CASSVNPSTDTQYF	TGTGCCAGCAGCGTTAATCCTAGCACAGATACGCAGTATTTT
TRBJ2-1	TRBV27	TRBD1	.	CASRPGQGSYNEQFF	TGTGCCAGCAGGCCAGGACAGGGGTCCTACAATGAGCAGTTCTTC
TRBJ1-5	TRBV19	.	few	CASSLGQRYQPQHF	TGTGCCAGTAGTCTAGGACAGCGTTATCAGCCCCAGCATTTT
TRBJ1-2	TRBV11-2	TRBD1	.	CASSLWQGAVGYGYTF	TGTGCCAGCAGCTTATGGCAGGGGGCGGTGGGCTATGGCTACACCTTC
TRBJ1-2	TRBV10-2	TRBD1	.	CASRETGGNYGYTF	TGCGCCAGCAGAGAGACAGGGGGCAACTATGGCTACACCTTC
TRBJ2-5	TRBV25-1	TRBD1	few	CASSATGAPKIQETQYF	TGTGCCAGCAGTGCGACAGGGGCCCCAAAAATCCAAGAGACCCAGTACTTC
TRBJ1-5	TRBV2	.	few	CASSEGREGQPQHF	TGTGCCAGCAGTGAGGGTAGGGAGGGTCAGCCCCAGCATTTT
TRBJ1-5	TRBV2	TRBD1	few	CASSPGTGGNQPQHF	TGTGCCAGCAGTCCGGGGACAGGGGGCAATCAGCCCCAGCATTTT
TRBJ2-2	TRBV6-1	.	.	CASSENRLNTGELFF	TGTGCCAGCAGTGAAAACAGGCTGAACACCGGGGAGCTGTTTTTT
TRBJ1-1	TRBV6-6	.	few	CASSPSFNRVSTEAFF	TGTGCCAGCAGTCCCTCCTTTAACAGGGTGAGCACTGAAGCTTTCTTT
TRBJ1-3	TRBV28	TRBD1	few	CASSFGQGMTGNTIYF	TGTGCCAGCAGTTTCGGACAGGGGATGACTGGAAACACCATATATTTT
TRBJ2-1	TRBV7-9	.	.	CASSWPGQKRERNNEQFF	TGTGCCAGCAGCTGGCCGGGACAGAAGCGGGAGAGGAACAATGAGCAGTTCTTC
TRBJ1-5	TRBV2	TRBD1	few	CASSGIRGPNSNQPQHF	TGTGCCAGCAGTGGCATCAGGGGGCCGAATAGCAATCAGCCCCAGCATTTT
TRBJ1-5	TRBV7-9	.	few	CASSLATGPTSNQPQHF	TGTGCCAGCAGCCTAGCGACAGGCCCAACAAGCAATCAGCCCCAGCATTTT
TRBJ2-1	TRBV19	TRBD2	.	CASSISGGRRNEQFF	TGTGCCAGTAGTATATCCGGCGGGAGGCGGAATGAGCAGTTCTTC
TRBJ2-1	TRBV27	.	.	CASSFDRPGDEQFF	TGTGCCAGCAGTTTCGACCGTCCCGGGGATGAGCAGTTCTTC
TRBJ2-5	TRBV7-8	TRBD1	once	CASSLRRGTGLQETQYF	TGTGCCAGCAGCTTAAGACGCGGGACAGGGCTCCAAGAGACCCAGTACTTC
TRBJ1-4	TRBV7-2	.	.	CASSSYWGQDEKLFF	TGTGCCAGCAGCTCGTACTGGGGGCAGGATGAAAAACTGTTTTTT
TRBJ1-4	TRBV7-2	TRBD1	.	CASSPMGQGAEKLFF	TGTGCCAGCAGCCCAATGGGACAGGGAGCGGAAAAACTGTTTTTT
TRBJ1-2	TRBV18	.	once	CASSPPGGSNYGYTF	TGTGCCAGCTCACCACCGGGGGGAAGTAACTATGGCTACACCTTC
TRBJ1-2	TRBV7-2	.	few	CASSSTGRGFGYTF	TGTGCCAGCAGTTCGACAGGAAGAGGTTTCGGCTACACCTTC
TRBJ1-1	TRBV28	.	.	CAGTGFGHTEAFF	TGTGCCGGAACAGGGTTCGGGCACACTGAAGCTTTCTTT
TRBJ2-7	TRBV2	.	few	CASTRVASEQYF	TGTGCCAGCACGCGGGTCGCGAGTGAGCAGTACTTC
TRBJ2-1	TRBV11-2	TRBD2	few	CASSKGLAEYNEQFF	TGTGCCAGCAGCAAGGGACTAGCGGAGTACAATGAGCAGTTCTTC
TRBJ2-1	TRBV27	TRBD2	.	CASTTPRGTRFRDEQFF	TGTGCCAGCACCACTCCCCGTGGGACTAGGTTCCGCGATGAGCAGTTCTTC
TRBJ1-1	TRBV4-2	TRBD1	.	CASSPWDSDTEAFF	TGTGCCAGCAGCCCATGGGACAGTGACACTGAAGCTTTCTTT
TRBJ1-2	TRBV4-3	.	few	CASSRTHGVLGYTF	TGCGCCAGCAGTCGTACTCACGGTGTTCTCGGCTACACCTTC
TRBJ1-5	TRBV5-6	TRBD1	few	CASSSLTGIPQPQHF	TGTGCCAGCAGCTCCTTGACAGGGATCCCTCAGCCCCAGCATTTT
TRBJ2-6	TRBV5-1	.	few	CASSRLDRSSGANVLTF	TGCGCCAGCAGCCGACTGGACAGATCCTCTGGGGCCAACGTCCTGACTTTC
TRBJ2-5	TRBV10-3	TRBD2	few	CAISESGTSVQTQYF	TGTGCCATCAGTGAGTCGGGGACTAGCGTCCAGACCCAGTACTTC
TRBJ2-3	TRBV5-1	TRBD2	few	CASSLRTSGTDTQYF	TGCGCCAGCAGCTTACGGACTAGCGGCACAGATACGCAGTATTTT
TRBJ2-5	TRBV5-1	TRBD2	.	CASNPGLLQETQYF	TGCGCCAGCAACCCGGGACTACTACAAGAGACCCAGTACTTC
TRBJ2-5	TRBV28	.	.	CAIGSGQETQYF	TGTGCCATCGGGTCGGGTCAAGAGACCCAGTACTTC
TRBJ2-1	TRBV5-1	.	.	CASSEASDTYNEQFF	TGCGCCAGCAGCGAGGCTAGCGACACGTACAATGAGCAGTTCTTC
TRBJ2-1	TRBV5-6	TRBD2	.	CASSPSGRDYPREQFF	TGTGCCAGCAGCCCATCTGGGAGGGACTACCCCAGGGAGCAGTTCTTC
TRBJ2-7	TRBV5-1	.	few	CASSLAPRTQYEQYF	TGCGCCAGCAGCTTGGCCCCTAGGACACAATACGAGCAGTACTTC
TRBJ1-5	TRBV6-5	.	.	CASSYSTDQPQHF	TGTGCCAGCAGTTACTCGACAGATCAGCCCCAGCATTTT
TRBJ2-7	TRBV28	TRBD2	.	CASRALAGAYEQYF	TGTGCCAGCAGAGCACTAGCGGGAGCTTACGAGCAGTACTTC
TRBJ2-2	TRBV15	TRBD2	.	CATSRGIRRAGGPWELFF	TGTGCCACCAGCAGAGGAATCAGGAGGGCGGGAGGGCCTTGGGAGCTGTTTTTT
TRBJ2-7	TRBV6-1	.	.	CASSEVWGSEQYF	TGTGCCAGCAGCGAGGTCTGGGGCTCCGAGCAGTACTTC
TRBJ1-2	TRBV2	.	few	CASSPTDYGYTF	TGTGCCAGCAGTCCGACAGACTATGGCTACACCTTC